The 27 T cell receptor beta chains in this list originate from one sample, sequenced in a study of blood T cell repertoires in COVID-19. Generated by immunoSEQ multiplex PCR, the TCRdb table keeps only in-frame clones and is missing some. This table has approximately 80,000 clones, 70% to 85% appearing once. Sequenced material: peripheral blood. All receptors come from a man between 45 and 60 years old with active or convalescent COVID-19.

The chain is built from TRBV28 and TRBJ2-5; 8 nucleotides match TRBD2. The CDR3 runs to 16 residues. V was clipped by 5 bases and J by 0 bases; unmatched bases: 8. The germline CDR1 and CDR2 sequences are MDHEN and SYDVKM. The CDR3 nucleotides read TGTGCCAGCAGTAATGCCGGACTAGCTTACCAAGAGACCCAGTACTTC. Protein: CASSNAGLAYQETQYF.

The chain uses TRBV19 and TRBJ2-5, with D hard to call. The V and J ends lost 6 bases and 1 base respectively, with 6 bases between them. Germline V gene sequence: CDR1 LNHDA, CDR2 SQIVND (reference sequence). This CDR3 is 12 amino acids long. CDR3 bases: TGTGCCAGTAGCGACTTCCAAGAGACCCAGTACTTC. Amino acid sequence: CASSDFQETQYF.

The chain joins TRBV11-2 to TRBJ1-1; D is unresolved. Germline assignment: CDR1 SGHAT and CDR2 FQNNGV. The CDR3 spans 14 residues. V was cut by 5 bases and J by 1 base, with 11 bases left in between. The CDR3 reads CASSPALANTEAFF. In DNA form, the CDR3 reads TGTGCCAGCAGCCCCGCCCTGGCGAACACTGAAGCTTTCTTT.

The V and J genes are TRBV6-2 or TRBV6-3 and TRBJ1-1; 7 nucleotides line up with TRBD1. Per germline, CDR1 MNHEY and CDR2 SVGEGT. The CDR3 totals 13 residues. V dropped 5 bases and J dropped 2; count of bases not matched to a gene: 2. The CDR3 region is CASSRDSNTEAFF. The CDR3 region has the DNA TGTGCCAGCAGTCGGGACAGCAACACTGAAGCTTTCTTT.

The chain is built from TRBV3-1 (or the pseudogene TRBV3-2) and TRBJ1-5; possible D gene TRBD1, 5 bases. V lost 6 bases and J 5 bases, leaving 11 bases between the germline ends. The germline V gene encodes CDR1 LGHDT and CDR2 YNNKEL (reference sequence). This CDR3 spans 13 amino acids. CDR3 bases: TGTGCCAGCAGTCGTGACAGAGATCAGCCCCAGCATTTT. This translates into CASSRDRDQPQHF.

In this sample, this clone turned up a few times. The chain combines TRBV6-5 with TRBJ1-2, with 8 bases that match TRBD1. With 5 bases clipped from V and 4 bases from J, the junction kept 9 bases outside the gene matches. The CDR3 length is 15 residues. Germline CDR1 MNHEY, CDR2 SVGAGI. This chain's CDR3 is CASSNSQGAIYGYTF. DNA for the CDR3: TGTGCCAGCAGTAACAGCCAGGGGGCGATCTATGGCTACACCTTC.

The J gene is TRBJ2-3, the V gene TRBV11-3; D is unresolved. This CDR3 contains 12 residues. V gave up 4 bases and J gave up 6 bases, with 8 bases separating them. Germline CDR1 reads SGHNT; CDR2 reads YENEEA. CDR3 region: CASSSSADTQYF. CDR3 nucleotides: TGTGCCAGCAGCTCAAGCGCCGATACGCAGTATTTT.

This chain uses TRBV6-5 with TRBJ2-7; tentative D call: TRBD1 (5 bases). CDR1 is MNHEY, CDR2 SVGAGI, per germline. With 10 bases removed from V and 6 bases from J, the gap between germline ends came to 22 bases. This CDR3 has 14 amino acids. CDR3 in DNA: TGTGCCACCCTTGAACTGCAGGGTTTAAGCGAGCAGTACTTC. Its translation: CATLELQGLSEQYF.

This clone was seen only once. The gene calls are TRBV27 and TRBJ2-3, with 8 bases that match TRBD1. Germline trimming cut 3 bases from V and 0 bases from J; bases unmatched to any gene: 5. This CDR3 is built from 16 residues. Germline lookup yields CDR1 MNHEY and CDR2 SMNVEV (reference sequence). This chain's CDR3 is CASSLRQGMSTDTQYF. In nucleotides, the CDR3 is TGTGCCAGCAGTTTGCGACAGGGGATGAGCACAGATACGCAGTATTTT.

V usage is TRBV7-9 and J usage is TRBJ1-4; 9 nucleotides match TRBD1. The CDR3 is 15 amino acids. V was clipped by 5 bases and J by 8 bases; unmatched bases: 9. From germline, CDR1 is SEHNR and CDR2 FQNEAQ (reference sequence). In nucleotides, the CDR3 is TGTGCCAGCAGCCCCGTGACAGGGGGTCGAGAAAAACTGTTTTTT. Translation: CASSPVTGGREKLFF.

This clone has a handful of counts. This rearrangement joins TRBV6-2 or TRBV6-3 to TRBJ1-5; 9 bases agree with TRBD1. CDR1 and CDR2 from the germline V gene are MNHEY and SVGEGT. The CDR3 length is 15 residues. V shed 2 bases, J shed 4 bases, and the junction held 3 bases outside the gene matches. CDR3 loop: CASSYRGTGNQPQHF. CDR3 sequence (DNA): TGTGCCAGCAGTTACCGTGGGACAGGGAATCAGCCCCAGCATTTT.

This clone was recorded many times. The CDR3 reads CASSVQGALSTEAFF. The CDR3 region has the DNA TGTGCCAGCAGCGTACAGGGGGCTTTAAGTACTGAAGCTTTCTTT. The J gene is TRBJ1-1, the V gene TRBV14, with TRBD1 identical over 9 bases. In germline, CDR1 is SGHDN, CDR2 FVKESK. J was trimmed by 5 bases and V by 5 bases; bases with no gene match: 9. The CDR3 is 15 amino acids.

This chain links TRBV9 with TRBJ2-2, with a weak D call TRBD2 (6 bases). Trimming left V 0 bases short and J 2 bases short, with 20 bases between. This CDR3 is built from 19 residues. The germline CDR1 and CDR2 sequences are SGDLS and YYNGEE. The DNA of the CDR3 is TGTGCCAGCAGCGTAGTCGCCGCGGAGACTAGTCCAAACACCGGGGAGCTGTTTTTT. It encodes CASSVVAAETSPNTGELFF.

V is TRBV6-5 and J is TRBJ2-6; 10 nucleotides agree with TRBD1. The CDR3 has 16 amino acids. From germline, CDR1 is MNHEY and CDR2 SVGAGI. Trimming at V came to 4 bases and at J to 0 bases, leaving 0 bases not matched to a gene. Written as DNA, the CDR3 is TGTGCCAGCAGTTGGACAGGGGGCTCTGGGGCCAACGTCCTGACTTTC. Translated, it gives CASSWTGGSGANVLTF.

This clone has just a few counts. The genes are TRBV4-2 and TRBJ1-1, with D perhaps TRBD1 (5 bases). Trimming cost V 0 bases and J 11 bases, with 13 bases left between them. This CDR3 is built from 13 residues. Germline CDR1 and CDR2: LGHNA and YNFKEQ. CDR3 amino acids: CASSQDGGRGAFF. The CDR3 nucleotides are TGTGCCAGCAGCCAAGATGGCGGACGGGGGGCTTTCTTT.

The chain recombines TRBV10-3 with TRBJ2-3; possible D gene TRBD1, 5 bases. From germline, CDR1 is ENHRY and CDR2 SYGVKD. The germline V and J ends were trimmed by 2 bases and 7 bases, with 16 bases remaining between them. The CDR3 sequence is 15 residues long. This chain's CDR3 is CAISEGAGKGNTQYF. CDR3 DNA: TGTGCCATCAGTGAGGGGGCAGGGAAGGGGAATACGCAGTATTTT.

This clone was observed once. The chain recombines TRBV19 with TRBJ1-6; D remains unclear. CDR1 LNHDA and CDR2 SQIVND come from the germline V gene (reference sequence). The V end lost 6 bases, the J end lost 8 bases, and 11 bases lay between the germline ends. CDR3 length equals 13 residues. CDR3 residues: CASRTNGDSPLHF. CDR3 in DNA: TGTGCCAGTAGGACTAACGGGGATTCACCCCTCCACTTT.

The chain is built from TRBV2 and TRBJ1-4; 11 bases align to TRBD1. V was clipped by 8 bases and J by 8 bases; unmatched bases: 7. Germline CDR1 reads SNHLY; CDR2 reads FYNNEI. The CDR3 covers 14 residues. CDR3 loop: CASYYGDRGEKLFF. The CDR3 DNA sequence: TGTGCCAGCTATTATGGGGACAGGGGGGAAAAACTGTTTTTT.

The rearrangement joins TRBV28 to TRBJ2-3; maybe TRBD2 (7 bases). CDR1 and CDR2 from the germline V gene are MDHEN and SYDVKM. V lost 6 bases to trimming and J lost 8 bases, with 15 bases between them. CDR3 length: 13 amino acids. CDR3 sequence: CASRLGGAGTQYF. DNA for the CDR3: TGTGCCAGCAGGTTAGGGGGGGCCGGTACGCAGTATTTT. The variable domain in full, completed from reference TRBV28 and TRBJ2-3, reads DVKVTQSSRYLVKRTGEKVFLECVQDMDHENMFWYRQDPGLGLRLIYFSYDVKMKEKGDIPEGYSVSREKKERFSLILESASTNQTSMYLCASRLGGAGTQYFGPGTRLTVL.

The chain is built from TRBV3-1 (or the pseudogene TRBV3-2) and TRBJ2-7; 10 nucleotides match TRBD1. The germline V gene encodes CDR1 LGHDT and CDR2 YNNKEL (reference sequence). The CDR3 sequence is 14 residues long. Trimming cost V 4 bases and J 3 bases; bases outside gene matches: 3. CDR3 nucleotide sequence: TGTGCCAGCAGCCCCTGGGACAGGGGCTACGAGCAGTACTTC. This sequence encodes CASSPWDRGYEQYF.

The J gene is TRBJ1-3, the V gene TRBV6-2 or TRBV6-3; D is unresolved. CDR3 length: 17 amino acids. CDR1 is MNHEY and CDR2 is SVGEGT in the germline V gene. The germline V and J ends were trimmed by 6 bases and 0 bases, with 18 bases remaining between them. The CDR3 DNA is TGTGCCAGCAGCCGCGGCGGCGGCCTCGTCTCTGGAAACACCATATATTTT. It yields the protein CASSRGGGLVSGNTIYF.

This clone was seen a few times. The V gene is TRBV4-2, the J gene TRBJ2-6; TRBD2 is a possible D gene (6 bases). V was clipped by 4 bases and J by 0 bases, with 19 bases between them. There are 19 residues in the CDR3. Germline-derived CDR1 and CDR2 are LGHNA and YNFKEQ. The CDR3 bases are TGTGCCAGCAGCCCCTTAAGGGCGGGGTCTTCCTCTGGGGCCAACGTCCTGACTTTC. Translation gives CASSPLRAGSSSGANVLTF.

The V and J genes are TRBV7-9 and TRBJ1-2; D not resolved. Germline CDR1 and CDR2: SEHNR and FQNEAQ (reference sequence). V was trimmed by 5 bases and J by 3 bases, leaving 25 bases between them. This CDR3 is built from 18 residues. CDR3 nucleotide sequence: TGTGCCAGCAGCGTCCGGGTTGGCAAGGGTAGCGGGGACTATGGCTACACCTTC. The encoded protein is CASSVRVGKGSGDYGYTF.

This clone was seen just once. This chain joins TRBV4-3 and TRBJ2-5; 8 nucleotides line up with TRBD1. The V gene end was trimmed by 1 base and the J gene end by 4 bases; junction bases not matched to a gene: 5. This CDR3 region has 15 residues. CDR1 is LGHNA, CDR2 YSLEER, per germline. The CDR3 is CASSQGRGTGETQYF. The DNA for the CDR3 is TGCGCCAGCAGCCAAGGGAGGGGGACAGGAGAGACCCAGTACTTC.

This chain joins TRBV7-2 and TRBJ2-7; TRBD2 matches at 10 bases. Germline V gene data show CDR1 as SGHTA and CDR2 as FQGNSA. This CDR3 spans 14 amino acids. V lost 2 bases, J lost 7 bases, and 5 bases stayed unmatched. CDR3 loop: CASSLSGGAVEQYF. The DNA for the CDR3 is TGTGCCAGCAGCTTAAGCGGGGGGGCTGTAGAGCAGTACTTC.

The rearrangement links TRBV2 to TRBJ2-2; 7 bases align to TRBD1. Germline CDR1 reads SNHLY; CDR2 reads FYNNEI. The CDR3 spans 14 residues. V was pared by 7 bases and J by 4 bases, with 6 bases of the junction left unmatched. CDR3 in DNA: TGTGCCAGCATACTGAGACAGGGCACCGGGGAGCTGTTTTTT. Protein product: CASILRQGTGELFF.

The chain links TRBV11-2 to TRBJ2-2; D gene uncertain. The V and J ends lost 5 bases and 6 bases respectively, with 7 bases between them. The CDR3 extends over 12 amino acids. The germline V gene encodes CDR1 SGHAT and CDR2 FQNNGV. CDR3 region: CASSQEPGELFF. The CDR3 DNA follows: TGTGCCAGCAGCCAGGAACCCGGGGAGCTGTTTTTT.